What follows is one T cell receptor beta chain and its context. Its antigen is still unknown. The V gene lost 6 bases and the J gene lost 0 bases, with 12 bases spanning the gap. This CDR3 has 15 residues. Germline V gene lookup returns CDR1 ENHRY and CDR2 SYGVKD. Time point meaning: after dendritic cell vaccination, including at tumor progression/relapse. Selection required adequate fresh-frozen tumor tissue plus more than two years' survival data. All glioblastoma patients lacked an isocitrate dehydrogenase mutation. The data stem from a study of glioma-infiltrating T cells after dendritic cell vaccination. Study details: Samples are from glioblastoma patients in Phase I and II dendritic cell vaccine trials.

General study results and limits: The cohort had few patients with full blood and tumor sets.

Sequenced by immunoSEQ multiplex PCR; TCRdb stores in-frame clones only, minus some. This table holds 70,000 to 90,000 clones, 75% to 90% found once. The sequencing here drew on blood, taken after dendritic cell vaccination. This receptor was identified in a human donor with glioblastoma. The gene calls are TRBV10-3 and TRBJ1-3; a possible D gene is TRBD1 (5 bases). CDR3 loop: CAIRQTGFSGNTIYF. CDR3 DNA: TGTGCCATCAGGCAAACAGGATTCTCTGGAAACACCATATATTTT.